Below, 3 T cell receptor beta chains from the same sample are listed, as sequenced in a study of shared clonotypes between healthy human individuals. Some clones are missing from TCRdb's copy, which holds only in-frame ones; the method was immunoSEQ multiplex PCR. The sample lists approximately 2.3 million clones; approximately 93% were seen once. Material for sequencing was naive CD4+ T cells from PBMCs. Specified subset: CD45RA+ positively selected. The receptor set was obtained from a man between 18 and 35 years old in good health. Some clones in this sample may be carry-over from other donors' samples.

The J gene is TRBJ2-5, the V gene TRBV7-9; 7 nucleotides line up with TRBD2. V was pared by 1 base and J by 4 bases, with 6 bases of the junction left unmatched. The germline CDR1 and CDR2 sequences are SEHNR and FQNEAQ (reference sequence). The CDR3 sequence is 15 residues long. Written as DNA, the CDR3 is TGTGCCAGCAGCTTAGAGGGCTGGGGGGGAGAGACCCAGTACTTC. Residues: CASSLEGWGGETQYF.

The chain joins TRBV11-2 to TRBJ1-6, with TRBD1 identical over 7 bases. The CDR3 spans 16 residues. Germline V gene sequence: CDR1 SGHAT, CDR2 FQNNGV. The trim removed 4 bases at V and 10 bases at J, leaving 13 bases unmatched. CDR3 amino acids: CASSSTGTAWGSPLHF. The CDR3 coding sequence is TGTGCCAGCAGCTCCACCGGGACAGCCTGGGGCTCACCCCTCCACTTT.

This chain joins TRBV11-2 and TRBJ2-5; D gene unclear. This CDR3 is built from 12 residues. Trimming pared 3 bases from V and 1 base from J, leaving 3 bases between. The V gene's germline CDR1 is SGHAT and CDR2 FQNNGV. In nucleotides, the CDR3 is TGTGCCAGCAGCTTCGCCCAAGAGACCCAGTACTTC. Translation gives CASSFAQETQYF.